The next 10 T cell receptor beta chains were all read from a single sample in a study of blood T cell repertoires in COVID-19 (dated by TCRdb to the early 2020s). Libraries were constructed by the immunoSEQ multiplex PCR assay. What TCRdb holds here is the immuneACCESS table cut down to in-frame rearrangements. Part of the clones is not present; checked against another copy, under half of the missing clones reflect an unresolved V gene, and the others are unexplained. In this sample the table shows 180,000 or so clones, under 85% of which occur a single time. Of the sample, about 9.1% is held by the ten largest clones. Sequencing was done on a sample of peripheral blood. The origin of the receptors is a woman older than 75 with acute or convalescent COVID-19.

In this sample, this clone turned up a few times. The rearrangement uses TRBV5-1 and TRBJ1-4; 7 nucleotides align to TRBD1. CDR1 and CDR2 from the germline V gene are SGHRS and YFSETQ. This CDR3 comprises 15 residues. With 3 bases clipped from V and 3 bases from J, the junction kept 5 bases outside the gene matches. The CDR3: CASSWTDRPNEKLFF. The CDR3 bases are TGCGCCAGCAGCTGGACGGACAGGCCTAATGAAAAACTGTTTTTT. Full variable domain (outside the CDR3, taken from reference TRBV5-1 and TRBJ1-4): KAGVTQTPRYLIKTRGQQVTLSCSPISGHRSVSWYQQTPGQGLQFLFEYFSETQRNKGNFPGRFSGRQFSNSRSEMNVSTLELGDSALYLCASSWTDRPNEKLFFGSGTQLSVL.

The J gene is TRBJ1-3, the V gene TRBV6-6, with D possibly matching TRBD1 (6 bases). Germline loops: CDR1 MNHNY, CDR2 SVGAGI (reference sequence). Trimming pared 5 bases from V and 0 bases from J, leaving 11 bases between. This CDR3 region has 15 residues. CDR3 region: CASSLGQLSGNTIYF. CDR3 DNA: TGTGCCAGCAGTCTCGGACAGCTCTCTGGAAACACCATATATTTT.

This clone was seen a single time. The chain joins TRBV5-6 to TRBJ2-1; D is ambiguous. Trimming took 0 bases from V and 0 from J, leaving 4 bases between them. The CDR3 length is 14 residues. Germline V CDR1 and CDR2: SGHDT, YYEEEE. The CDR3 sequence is CASSLGGSYNEQFF. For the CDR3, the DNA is TGTGCCAGCAGCTTGGGAGGCTCCTACAATGAGCAGTTCTTC.

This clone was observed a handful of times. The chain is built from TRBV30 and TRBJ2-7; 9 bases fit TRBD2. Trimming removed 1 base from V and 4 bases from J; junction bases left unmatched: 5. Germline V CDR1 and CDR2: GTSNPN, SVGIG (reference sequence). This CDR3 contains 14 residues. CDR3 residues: CAWSGFSGRYEQYF. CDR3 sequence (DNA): TGTGCCTGGAGTGGTTTTAGCGGGAGATACGAGCAGTACTTC.

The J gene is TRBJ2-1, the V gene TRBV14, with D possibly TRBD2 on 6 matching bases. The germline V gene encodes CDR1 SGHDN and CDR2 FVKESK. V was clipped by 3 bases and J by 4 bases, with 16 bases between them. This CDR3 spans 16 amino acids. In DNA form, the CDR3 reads TGTGCCAGCAGCCAGGCGACTAGTTTCGGGTACAATGAGCAGTTCTTC. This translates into CASSQATSFGYNEQFF.

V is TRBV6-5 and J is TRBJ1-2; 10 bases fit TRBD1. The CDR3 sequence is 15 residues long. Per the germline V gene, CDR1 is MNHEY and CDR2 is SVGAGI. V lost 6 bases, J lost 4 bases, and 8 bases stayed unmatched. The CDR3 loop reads CASRPTGGDSYGYTF. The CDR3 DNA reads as TGTGCCAGCAGGCCGACAGGGGGCGATTCCTATGGCTACACCTTC.

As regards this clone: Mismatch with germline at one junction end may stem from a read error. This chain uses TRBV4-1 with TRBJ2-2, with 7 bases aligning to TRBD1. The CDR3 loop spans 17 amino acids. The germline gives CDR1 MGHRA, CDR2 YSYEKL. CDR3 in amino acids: CASNQPGTAAYTGELFF. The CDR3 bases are TGCGCCAGCAACCAACCCGGGACAGCTGCTTACACCGGGGAGCTGTTTTTT.

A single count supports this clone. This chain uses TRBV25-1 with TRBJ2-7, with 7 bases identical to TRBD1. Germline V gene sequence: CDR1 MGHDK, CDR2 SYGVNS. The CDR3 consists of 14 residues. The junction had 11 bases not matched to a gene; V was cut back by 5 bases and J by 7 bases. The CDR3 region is CASSSLGTALEQYF. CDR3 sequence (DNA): TGTGCCAGCAGTTCTTTAGGGACAGCCCTGGAGCAGTACTTC.

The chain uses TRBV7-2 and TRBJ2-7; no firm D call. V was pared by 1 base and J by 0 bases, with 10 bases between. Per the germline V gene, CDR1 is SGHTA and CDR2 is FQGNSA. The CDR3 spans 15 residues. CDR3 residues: CASSLEGGGSYEQYF. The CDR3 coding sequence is TGTGCCAGCAGCTTAGAAGGCGGCGGCTCCTACGAGCAGTACTTC.

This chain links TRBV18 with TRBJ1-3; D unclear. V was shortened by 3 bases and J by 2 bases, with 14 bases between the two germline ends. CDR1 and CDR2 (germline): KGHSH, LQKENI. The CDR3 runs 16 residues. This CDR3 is CASSPAGGRPGNTIYF. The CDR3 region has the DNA TGTGCCAGCTCACCGGCGGGAGGGAGGCCTGGAAACACCATATATTTT.